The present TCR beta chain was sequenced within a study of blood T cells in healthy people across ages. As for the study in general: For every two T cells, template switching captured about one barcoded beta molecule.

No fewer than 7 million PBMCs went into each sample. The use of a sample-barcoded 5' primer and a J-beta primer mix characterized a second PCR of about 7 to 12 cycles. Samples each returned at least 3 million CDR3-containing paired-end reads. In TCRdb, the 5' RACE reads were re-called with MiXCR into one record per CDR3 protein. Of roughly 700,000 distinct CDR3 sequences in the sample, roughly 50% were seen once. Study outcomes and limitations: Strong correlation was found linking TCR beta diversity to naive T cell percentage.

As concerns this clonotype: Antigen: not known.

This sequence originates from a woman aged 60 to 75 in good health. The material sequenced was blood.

The CDR3: CASTSDRSSLGEQYF. The CDR3 region has the DNA TGTGCCAGCACCTCCGACAGGAGTTCTCTCGGGGAGCAGTACTTC. The chain couples TRBV27 to TRBJ2-7; D is possibly TRBD1 (6 bases). The CDR3 loop spans 15 amino acids. Deletions cut 7 bases from V and 7 bases from J, with 23 bases between. The V gene's germline CDR1 is MNHEY and CDR2 SMNVEV (reference sequence).